Presented here are 7 T cell receptor beta chains from one specimen sequenced in a study of blood T cell repertoires in COVID-19. Some clones are missing from TCRdb's copy, which holds only in-frame ones; the method was immunoSEQ multiplex PCR. The table has approximately 220,000 clones, 84% seen once. Sequencing was performed on peripheral blood. Receptors were obtained from a woman aged 25 to 39 who had recovered from COVID-19.

The chain joins TRBV9 to TRBJ1-1; D unresolved. V was cut by 7 bases and J by 5 bases, with 9 bases left in between. Looked up from germline, CDR1 is SGDLS and CDR2 is YYNGEE. This CDR3 has 11 residues. In nucleotides, the CDR3 is TGTGCCAGCCGGACTTCGACTGAAGCTTTCTTT. Translated: CASRTSTEAFF.

The chain couples TRBV7-3 to TRBJ2-5, with 7 bases lining up with TRBD2. CDR3 length: 15 amino acids. With V trimmed by 1 base and J by 4 bases, 6 bases remained unmatched. The germline V gene encodes CDR1 SGHTA and CDR2 FQGTGA. The CDR3 DNA reads as TGTGCCAGCAGCTTAAAGAGCGGGATGCGAGAGACCCAGTACTTC. Residues: CASSLKSGMRETQYF.

This chain links TRBV4-2 with TRBJ2-5, with D possibly being TRBD2 (5 bases). From germline, CDR1 is LGHNA and CDR2 YNFKEQ. Trimming left V 4 bases short and J 2 bases short, with 14 bases between. CDR3 length: 15 residues. The CDR3 DNA is TGTGCCAGCAGCCGCCAGCAGACTACACAAGAGACCCAGTACTTC. Translation: CASSRQQTTQETQYF.

The rearrangement uses TRBV10-3 and TRBJ1-1, with TRBD1 identical over 8 bases. From germline, CDR1 is ENHRY and CDR2 SYGVKD. The V gene end was trimmed by 3 bases and the J gene end by 8 bases; junction bases not matched to a gene: 5. CDR3 size: 13 residues. The CDR3 coding sequence is TGTGCCATCAGTGACTTCGACAGGGGAGAAGCTTTCTTT. Amino acids: CAISDFDRGEAFF.

This chain links TRBV28 with TRBJ2-3, with TRBD2 matching over 12 bases. CDR1 and CDR2 (germline): MDHEN, SYDVKM. V trimming: 6 bases; J trimming: 1 base; junction bases outside the gene matches: 2. The CDR3 is 15 amino acids. The CDR3 region is CASRLAGGGTDTQYF. CDR3 sequence (DNA): TGTGCCAGCAGGCTAGCGGGAGGGGGCACAGATACGCAGTATTTT.

The chain carries TRBV7-9 and TRBJ2-7; 8 bases align to TRBD1. Unmatched junction bases numbered 7, after V lost 3 bases and J lost 3 bases. CDR1 and CDR2 (germline): SEHNR, FQNEAQ (reference sequence). This CDR3 region has 15 residues. CDR3 sequence (DNA): TGTGCCAGCAGCTTCTCACAGGGGGGAATCTACGAGCAGTACTTC. It encodes CASSFSQGGIYEQYF.

The CDR3 loop is CASSASVGGYEQYF. CDR3 DNA: TGTGCCAGCAGTGCGTCAGTAGGGGGTTACGAGCAGTACTTC. This chain uses TRBV6-4 with TRBJ2-7, with a tentative D call TRBD1 (6 bases). Germline V lookup: CDR1 MRHNA, CDR2 SNTAGT. Between the trimmed V and J ends, which lost 4 bases and 4 bases, there was a span of 14 bases. This CDR3 comprises 14 residues.